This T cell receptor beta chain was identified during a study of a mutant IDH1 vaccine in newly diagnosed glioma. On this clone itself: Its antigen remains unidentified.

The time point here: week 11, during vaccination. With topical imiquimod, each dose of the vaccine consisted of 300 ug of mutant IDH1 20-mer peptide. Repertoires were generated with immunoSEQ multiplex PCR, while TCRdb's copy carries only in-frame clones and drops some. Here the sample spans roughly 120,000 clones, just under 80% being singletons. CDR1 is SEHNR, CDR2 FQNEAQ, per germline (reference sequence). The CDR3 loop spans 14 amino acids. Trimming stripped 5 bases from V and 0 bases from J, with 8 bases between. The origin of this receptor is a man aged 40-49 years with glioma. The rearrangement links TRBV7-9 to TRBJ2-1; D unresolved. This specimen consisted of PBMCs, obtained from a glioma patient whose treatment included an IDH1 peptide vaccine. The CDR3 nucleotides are TGTGCCAGCAGCGAGGCCGGCTCCTACAATGAGCAGTTCTTC. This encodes CASSEAGSYNEQFF.